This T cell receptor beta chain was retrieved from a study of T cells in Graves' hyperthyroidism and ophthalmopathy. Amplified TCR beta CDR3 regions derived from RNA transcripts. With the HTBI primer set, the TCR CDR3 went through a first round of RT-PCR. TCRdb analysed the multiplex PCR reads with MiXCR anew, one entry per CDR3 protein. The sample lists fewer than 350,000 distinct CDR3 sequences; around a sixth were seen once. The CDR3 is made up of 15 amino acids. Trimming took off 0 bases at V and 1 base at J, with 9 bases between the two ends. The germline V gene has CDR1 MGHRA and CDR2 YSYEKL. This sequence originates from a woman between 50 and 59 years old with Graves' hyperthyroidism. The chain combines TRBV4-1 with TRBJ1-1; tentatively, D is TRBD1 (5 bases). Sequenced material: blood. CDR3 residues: CASSQDETENTEAFF. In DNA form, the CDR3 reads TGCGCCAGCAGCCAAGACGAGACAGAGAACACTGAAGCTTTCTTT.